Sequencing of this TCR beta chain was carried out in a study of post-analysis software for immune sequencing data. Across the study: Patients had relapsing-remitting, secondary progressive or progressive-relapsing multiple sclerosis; some lacked subtype. Study outcomes and limitations: Co-batched samples clustered tightly together by F measure. Controls had significantly higher normalized Chao1 diversity than multiple sclerosis patients. In patients, about 5 TRBV segments were more frequent than in controls, with TRBV5-6, TRBV5-1 and TRBV20-1 among them.

As regards this clonotype: Its antigen remains unknown.

Incorporated into the TCR beta cDNA libraries were unique molecular identifiers, which served to reduce PCR and sequencing biases. Input populations of 1 to 10 million T cells gave rise to around 500,000 cDNA molecules. TCRdb processed the PCR reads anew with MiXCR; each CDR3 protein has one entry. The table records about 540,000 distinct CDR3 sequences, approximately 34% of them present only once. Trimming took off 5 bases at V and 2 bases at J, with 7 bases between the two ends. CDR1 DFQATT and CDR2 SNEGSKA come from the germline V gene (reference sequence). This CDR3 has 11 amino acids. This TCR was sampled from a girl under 18 with multiple sclerosis. Sequenced: blood. The chain is built from TRBV20-1 and TRBJ2-7; no reliable D call. CDR3 sequence: CSARITYEQYF. CDR3 nucleotides: TGCAGTGCTCGTATTACCTACGAGCAGTACTTC.